A single sample gave rise to the 25 T cell receptor beta chains below, sequenced in a study of CD8 T cells in Susac syndrome. It was with random hexamers that roughly 0.45 to 1 ug RNA was reverse transcribed. One entry per CDR3 protein, called by TCRdb with MiXCR from the immunoSEQ multiplex PCR reads. The sample comprises around 190,000 distinct CDR3 sequences, 85% to 95% of which are singletons, and about 0.094% rests with the top ten. The sequencing input was CD4+ T cells from PBMCs. The origin of the receptors is a human donor in good health.

The chain employs TRBV2 and TRBJ2-2, with D possibly matching TRBD1 (5 bases). V gave up 3 bases and J gave up 6 bases, with 11 bases separating them. CDR3 length equals 14 residues. Germline lookup yields CDR1 SNHLY and CDR2 FYNNEI. The CDR3 reads CASSEVQGPGELFF. The CDR3 bases are TGTGCCAGCAGTGAGGTTCAGGGCCCCGGGGAGCTGTTTTTT.

The V call is TRBV6-5, the J call TRBJ1-1, with D perhaps matching TRBD1 (5 bases). Trimming took 0 bases from V and 1 from J, leaving 15 bases between them. This CDR3 comprises 17 residues. Germline lookup yields CDR1 MNHEY and CDR2 SVGAGI. CDR3 residues: CASSYSLDTRQNTEAFF. The CDR3 coding sequence is TGTGCCAGCAGTTACTCGCTGGACACCCGGCAGAACACTGAAGCTTTCTTT.

The V gene is TRBV20-1, the J gene TRBJ2-1; D might be TRBD1 or TRBD2, each matching 6 bases. This CDR3 is built from 12 residues. The V gene lost 5 bases and the J gene lost 12 bases, with 17 bases spanning the gap. Germline V gene lookup returns CDR1 DFQATT and CDR2 SNEGSKA (reference sequence). CDR3 in DNA: TGCAGTGCTCAGCTATGGGGGGCGGGGCAGTTCTTC. It encodes CSAQLWGAGQFF.

V and J are TRBV2 and TRBJ1-5; tentative D call: TRBD1 (5 bases). V lost 7 bases, J lost 3 bases, and 10 bases lay in between. Germline CDR1 is SNHLY and CDR2 is FYNNEI. The length of the CDR3 is 13 residues. The CDR3 DNA reads as TGTGCCAGCATACGGGACCCCAATCAGCCCCAGCATTTT. It codes for CASIRDPNQPQHF.

The chain couples TRBV20-1 to TRBJ2-1, with 9 bases lining up with TRBD2. Per germline, CDR1 DFQATT and CDR2 SNEGSKA (reference sequence). V was clipped by 0 bases and J by 9 bases; unmatched bases: 12. This CDR3 comprises 16 residues. The CDR3 loop reads CSARDISAGGLGEQFF. DNA of the CDR3: TGCAGTGCTAGAGATATATCAGCGGGAGGTCTCGGTGAGCAGTTCTTC.

CDR3 DNA sequence: TGCAGTGCAAGGGCTGGGGATACGCAGTATTTT. Its protein is CSARAGDTQYF. The V and J genes are TRBV20-1 and TRBJ2-3; D is unclear. The CDR3 is 11 residues long. With 6 bases removed from V and 6 bases from J, the gap between germline ends came to 10 bases. CDR1 and CDR2 (germline): DFQATT, SNEGSKA (reference sequence).

V usage is TRBV12-3 or TRBV12-4 and J usage is TRBJ2-6, with 11 bases aligning to TRBD1. V trimming: 6 bases; J trimming: 1 base; junction bases outside the gene matches: 8. CDR3 size: 18 residues. Here the CDR3 reads CASSPGQGASSGANVLTF. For the CDR3, the DNA is TGTGCCAGCAGCCCTGGACAGGGGGCGTCATCTGGGGCCAACGTCCTGACTTTC.

The V gene is TRBV20-1, the J gene TRBJ1-5, with D maybe TRBD1 (5 bases). The CDR3 extends over 14 amino acids. V was pared by 3 bases and J by 3 bases, with 12 bases between. Germline lookup yields CDR1 DFQATT and CDR2 SNEGSKA (reference sequence). Here the CDR3 reads CSASGGTNNQPQHF. The CDR3 nucleotides read TGCAGTGCTAGCGGGGGTACGAACAATCAGCCCCAGCATTTT.

The chain carries TRBV5-4 and TRBJ2-3; TRBD1 matches 7 bases. V shed 5 bases and J 5 bases; nucleotides not matched to a gene: 8. The germline gives CDR1 SGHNT, CDR2 YYREEE (reference sequence). This CDR3 spans 14 amino acids. The CDR3 loop is CASRPGQMVDTQYF. The CDR3 DNA follows: TGTGCCAGCAGACCGGGACAGATGGTAGATACGCAGTATTTT.

The V and J genes are TRBV3-1 and TRBJ1-2; the D is unclear. Germline loops: CDR1 LGHDT, CDR2 YNNKEL (reference sequence). V lost 3 bases to trimming and J lost 0 bases, with 8 bases between them. This CDR3 spans 14 amino acids. The CDR3 region is CASSHNQANYGYTF. The CDR3 bases are TGTGCCAGCAGCCACAATCAAGCTAACTATGGCTACACCTTC.

The chain carries TRBV23-1 and TRBJ2-5, with 7 bases fitting TRBD1. TRBV23-1 is an ORF, and what it does is uncertain. The V segment lost 0 bases and the J segment 4 bases; nucleotides outside the gene matches: 2. This CDR3 has 14 amino acids. In nucleotides, the CDR3 is TGCGCCAGCAGTCAATCGGCAGGGGGAGAGACCCAGTACTTC. The encoded protein is CASSQSAGGETQYF.

The chain employs TRBV28 and TRBJ2-7, with D possibly matching TRBD2 (6 bases). V lost 10 bases and J lost 3, with 22 bases in between. Germline lookup yields CDR1 MDHEN and CDR2 SYDVKM. This CDR3 region has 15 residues. The CDR3 sequence is CATTLAASGLYEQYV. DNA for the CDR3: TGTGCCACCACATTAGCGGCGTCAGGTCTCTACGAGCAGTACGTC.

The V and J genes are TRBV3-1 and TRBJ2-2; 7 bases agree with TRBD2. J gave up 7 bases and V 1 base, and 3 bases lay outside the gene matches. Germline V gene sequence: CDR1 LGHDT, CDR2 YNNKEL (reference sequence). The CDR3 has 14 residues. For the CDR3, the DNA is TGTGCCAGCAGCCAAGCGGGGAGGGGCGGGGAGCTGTTTTTT. Translated: CASSQAGRGGELFF.

V and J are TRBV7-6 and TRBJ2-1; 11 nucleotides align to TRBD2. V lost 1 base and J lost 7; bases outside the gene matches: 3. This CDR3 has 15 residues. The V gene's germline CDR1 is SGHVS and CDR2 FNYEAQ. CDR3: CASSLEGTSGNEQFF. CDR3 nucleotide sequence: TGTGCCAGCAGCTTAGAAGGGACTAGCGGTAATGAGCAGTTCTTC.

The V gene is TRBV29-1, the J gene TRBJ1-5, with D perhaps TRBD1 (6 bases). V gave up 7 bases and J gave up 0 bases, with 10 bases separating them. Germline CDR1 is SQVTM and CDR2 is ANQGSEA. This CDR3 comprises 13 residues. CDR3 in amino acids: CSAGQNSNQPQHF. In DNA, the CDR3 is TGCAGCGCTGGACAGAATAGCAATCAGCCCCAGCATTTT. The full variable domain, with the rest looked up from reference TRBV29-1 and TRBJ1-5, is SAVISQKPSRDICQRGTSLTIQCQVDSQVTMMFWYRQQPGQSLTLIATANQGSEATYESGFVIDKFPISRPNLTFSTLTVSNMSPEDSSIYLCSAGQNSNQPQHFGDGTRLSIL.

On this clonotype itself: The junction does not match germline at one end; this may be a read error. This sequence joins TRBV20-1 and TRBJ2-5; 7 nucleotides match TRBD2. This CDR3 is 14 amino acids long. Germline loops: CDR1 DFQATT, CDR2 SNEGSKA (reference sequence). The CDR3 loop reads CSARGAGMKRTQYF. The DNA of the CDR3 is TGCAGTGCGAGAGGAGCGGGGATGAAGAGAACCCAGTACTTC.

CDR3 region: CASSLSWDASSPLHF. The CDR3 coding sequence is TGTGCCAGCAGTTTATCTTGGGATGCGAGTTCACCCCTCCACTTT. V and J are TRBV27 and TRBJ1-6; D call uncertain. Germline assignment: CDR1 MNHEY and CDR2 SMNVEV (reference sequence). CDR3 length: 15 amino acids. The ends were cut back, 0 bases at V and 9 bases at J, with 12 bases in the middle.

The chain links TRBV11-2 to TRBJ2-5; D gene unclear. The CDR3 extends over 14 amino acids. Trimming pared 5 bases from V and 5 bases from J, leaving 15 bases between. Germline CDR1 reads SGHAT; CDR2 reads FQNNGV. CDR3 region: CASSPLAGLETQYF. DNA for the CDR3: TGTGCCAGCAGCCCCCTGGCTGGGCTGGAGACCCAGTACTTC.

The chain recombines TRBV3-1 with TRBJ2-1; no firm D call. V was shortened by 4 bases and J by 3 bases, with 7 bases between the two germline ends. The CDR3 is 13 residues long. Germline CDR1 LGHDT, CDR2 YNNKEL (reference sequence). The CDR3 is CASSPPSYNEQFF. CDR3 nucleotide sequence: TGTGCCAGCAGCCCGCCTAGCTACAATGAGCAGTTCTTC.

The count of this clonotype is one. The genes are TRBV29-1 and TRBJ2-3; a weak D match, TRBD2 (5 bases). CDR1 is SQVTM, CDR2 ANQGSEA, per germline. Trimming removed 5 bases from V and 2 bases from J, with 11 bases in between. The CDR3 loop spans 13 amino acids. This chain's CDR3 is CSVMRAPTDTQYF. As DNA, the CDR3 is TGCAGCGTTATGCGGGCCCCCACAGATACGCAGTATTTT.

This clonotype was seen once. The chain uses TRBV30 and TRBJ2-1, with D uncertain. V was pared by 7 bases and J by 9 bases, with 19 bases between. The CDR3 extends over 13 amino acids. Looked up from germline, CDR1 is GTSNPN and CDR2 is SVGIG (reference sequence). The CDR3 bases are TGTGCCTACTCAAGGGCCATGTGGGGTGAGCAGTTCTTC. This gives the protein CAYSRAMWGEQFF.

The V call is TRBV20-1, the J call TRBJ1-5; no definite D call. V lost 1 base and J lost 3, with 10 bases in between. Germline V gene data show CDR1 as DFQATT and CDR2 as SNEGSKA (reference sequence). CDR3 length: 14 residues. CDR3 bases: TGCAGTGCTAGAGGGTGGCGAGACAATCAGCCCCAGCATTTT. Its translation is CSARGWRDNQPQHF.

The chain couples TRBV27 to TRBJ2-5; D assignment may be TRBD1 or TRBD2 (5 bases each). The V gene's germline CDR1 is MNHEY and CDR2 SMNVEV (reference sequence). The CDR3 is made up of 16 amino acids. The V end lost 7 bases, the J end lost 5 bases, and 23 bases lay between the germline ends. In DNA form, the CDR3 reads TGTGCCAGCAACTCCGGCGGGCAGGGTCGAGTGGAGACCCAGTACTTC. This sequence encodes CASNSGGQGRVETQYF.

V is TRBV12-5 and J is TRBJ1-5; D is unclear. The germline gives CDR1 LGHNT, CDR2 FRNRAP. The CDR3 loop spans 14 amino acids. With 5 bases removed from V and 5 bases from J, the gap between germline ends came to 13 bases. The CDR3 here is CASGIGPIDQPQHF. In DNA, the CDR3 is TGTGCTAGTGGTATTGGACCGATTGATCAGCCCCAGCATTTT. Full variable domain (rest looked up from reference TRBV12-5 and TRBJ1-5): DARVTQTPRHKVTEMGQEVTMRCQPILGHNTVFWYRQTMMQGLELLAYFRNRAPLDDSGMPKDRFSAEMPDATLATLKIQPSEPRDSAVYFCASGIGPIDQPQHFGDGTRLSIL.

The chain carries TRBV4-2 and TRBJ2-7, with D possibly being TRBD1 (6 bases). With 4 bases removed from V and 1 base from J, the gap between germline ends came to 14 bases. Germline V CDR1 and CDR2: LGHNA, YNFKEQ. CDR3 size: 15 residues. The CDR3 sequence: CASSRGPGDSYEQYV. The CDR3 DNA sequence: TGTGCCAGCAGCCGCGGGCCAGGGGATTCCTACGAGCAGTACGTC.